Below, 17 T cell receptor beta chains from the same sample are listed, as sequenced in a study of blood T cell repertoires in COVID-19 (dated by TCRdb to between 2020 and 2021). The library was prepared using the immunoSEQ multiplex PCR assay. TCRdb holds this immuneACCESS table with in-frame rearrangements only. Some clones are missing; in checked studies, unresolved V genes explain under half, and the rest has no known cause. Across this sample there are 250,000 to 350,000 clones, with roughly 80% seen only once. The top ten clonotypes cover 15% to 18% of the sample. Sequenced material: peripheral blood. Receptor source: a person aged 70 to 85 with COVID-19, enrolled during active disease.

V and J are TRBV28 and TRBJ1-5; D is unresolved. Trimming left V 3 bases short and J 3 bases short, with 9 bases between. CDR1 MDHEN and CDR2 SYDVKM come from the germline V gene. There are 14 residues in the CDR3. The CDR3 DNA is TGTGCCAGCAGTTTTATGGCGGTCAATCAGCCCCAGCATTTT. This codes for CASSFMAVNQPQHF.

The rearrangement joins TRBV28 to TRBJ1-4, with 8 bases fitting TRBD1. After removal of 6 bases from V and 6 bases from J, the junction contained 6 bases not matched to a gene. There are 14 residues in the CDR3. Per the germline V gene, CDR1 is MDHEN and CDR2 is SYDVKM. CDR3 region: CASRSGGFDEKLFF. The CDR3 coding sequence is TGTGCCAGCAGGTCAGGGGGCTTTGATGAAAAACTGTTTTTT.

The DNA of the CDR3 is TGTGCCAGCAGCCAACGACGTAAAACAGGGGATAGCAATCAGCCCCAGCATTTT. It encodes CASSQRRKTGDSNQPQHF. The gene calls are TRBV3-1 (or the pseudogene TRBV3-2) and TRBJ1-5; 7 positions agree with TRBD1. V shed 2 bases and J 0 bases; nucleotides not matched to a gene: 10. This CDR3 is built from 18 residues. CDR1 and CDR2 (germline): LGHDT, YNNKEL (reference sequence).

CDR3 residues: CASSLEGAPTYEQYF. The CDR3 DNA reads TGCGCCAGCAGCTTGGAAGGGGCTCCCACCTACGAGCAGTACTTC. V gene TRBV5-1 combines with J gene TRBJ2-7; possibly TRBD1 for D (5 bases). Germline lookup yields CDR1 SGHRS and CDR2 YFSETQ. The CDR3 covers 15 residues. Trimming shortened V by 0 bases and J by 2 bases, and 12 bases separated the two germline ends. Looking up the rest from reference TRBV5-1 and TRBJ2-7 gives the full variable domain: KAGVTQTPRYLIKTRGQQVTLSCSPISGHRSVSWYQQTPGQGLQFLFEYFSETQRNKGNFPGRFSGRQFSNSRSEMNVSTLELGDSALYLCASSLEGAPTYEQYFGPGTRLTVT.

The chain combines TRBV7-8 with TRBJ1-4, with no clear D. V was shortened by 1 base and J by 1 base, with 10 bases between the two germline ends. The CDR3 sequence is 16 residues long. Germline CDR1 reads SGHVS; CDR2 reads FQNEAQ. CDR3 bases: TGTGCCAGCAGCTTAGACCCGGTGGTAACTAATGAAAAACTGTTTTTT. Encoded protein: CASSLDPVVTNEKLFF.

The chain is built from TRBV11-1 and TRBJ2-6; 7 bases are shared with TRBD2. The CDR3 loop spans 14 amino acids. With V trimmed by 2 bases and J by 8 bases, 3 bases remained unmatched. Germline V CDR1 and CDR2: SGHAT, FQDESV (reference sequence). The CDR3, as DNA: TGTGCCAGCAGCTTACCGGGACTACCCAACGTCCTGACTTTC. Translation gives CASSLPGLPNVLTF.

J is TRBJ1-5 and V is TRBV2, with unresolved D. The CDR3 is 12 amino acids. CDR1 and CDR2 from the germline V gene are SNHLY and FYNNEI. V was cut by 6 bases and J by 4 bases, with 7 bases left in between. The CDR3 is CASSLYNQPQHF. The CDR3 DNA follows: TGTGCCAGCAGCCTCTATAATCAGCCCCAGCATTTT.

This clone was seen once. The chain combines TRBV4-1 with TRBJ1-1, with D unresolved. Trimming took 1 base from V and 5 from J, leaving 32 bases between them. This CDR3 contains 21 residues. Per germline, CDR1 MGHRA and CDR2 YSYEKL. As DNA, the CDR3 is TGCGCCAGCAGCCAAGTTTGGAGCAAGAATCGGCCGCGGCGGTGGAAGACTGAAGCTTTCTTT. Protein: CASSQVWSKNRPRRWKTEAFF.

This clone was seen just once. V and J are TRBV6-5 and TRBJ1-3, with D possibly matching TRBD1 (5 bases). CDR1 MNHEY and CDR2 SVGAGI come from the germline V gene. V was trimmed by 6 bases and J by 1 base, leaving 7 bases between them. This CDR3 has 13 amino acids. The CDR3 reads CASRGPSGNTIYF. As DNA, the CDR3 is TGTGCCAGCAGGGGGCCTTCTGGAAACACCATATATTTT.

The chain employs TRBV5-1 and TRBJ1-1; 7 bases line up with TRBD1. The CDR3 runs to 15 residues. Germline V CDR1 and CDR2: SGHRS, YFSETQ. With V trimmed by 3 bases and J by 1 base, 6 bases remained unmatched. CDR3: CASSSQQGWNTEAFF. CDR3 coding DNA: TGCGCCAGCAGCTCGCAACAGGGGTGGAACACTGAAGCTTTCTTT.

This chain uses TRBV24-1 with TRBJ2-5, with D possibly being TRBD2 (5 bases). The CDR3 contains 15 residues. Germline V gives CDR1 KGHDR, CDR2 SFDVKD. Trimming left V 5 bases short and J 1 base short, with 13 bases between. The CDR3 nucleotides read TGTGCCACCAGTGGGCCTACTAGGGCCCAAGAGACCCAGTACTTC. Its protein is CATSGPTRAQETQYF.

This chain connects TRBV14 to TRBJ1-1; D possibly corresponds to TRBD1 (6 bases). V was trimmed by 0 bases and J by 5 bases, leaving 16 bases between them. CDR1 is SGHDN, CDR2 FVKESK, per germline. This CDR3 has 16 residues. CDR3 coding DNA: TGTGCCAGCAGCCAAGAGAGGGGACATTGGGGGACTGAAGCTTTCTTT. The encoded protein is CASSQERGHWGTEAFF. The entire variable domain, with the rest obtained from reference TRBV14 and TRBJ1-1, is as follows: EAGVTQFPSHSVIEKGQTVTLRCDPISGHDNLYWYRRVMGKEIKFLLHFVKESKQDESGMPNNRFLAERTGGTYSTLKVQPAELEDSGVYFCASSQERGHWGTEAFFGQGTRLTVV.

For the CDR3, the DNA is TGTGCCTATGGGACAGGGGTTCTTGAAGCTTTCTTT. Its protein is CAYGTGVLEAFF. The rearrangement links TRBV7-9 to TRBJ1-1, with 10 bases fitting TRBD1. This CDR3 spans 12 amino acids. Looked up from germline, CDR1 is SEHNR and CDR2 is FQNEAQ (reference sequence). Losses at the gene ends were 11 bases for V and 7 bases for J; bases not matched to a gene: 7. Filled out from reference TRBV7-9 and TRBJ1-1, the complete variable domain reads DTGVSQNPRHKITKRGQNVTFRCDPISEHNRLYWYRQTLGQGPEFLTYFQNEAQLEKSRLLSDRFSAERPKGSFSTLEIQRTEQGDSAMYLCAYGTGVLEAFFGQGTRLTVV.

The chain recombines TRBV19 with TRBJ2-1, with 8 nucleotides matching TRBD1. The germline gives CDR1 LNHDA, CDR2 SQIVND (reference sequence). V was pared by 5 bases and J by 6 bases, with 12 bases of the junction left unmatched. CDR3 size: 16 residues. CDR3 bases: TGTGCCAGTAGTCACGGGGAGACAGGGGCGTTCAATGAGCAGTTCTTC. It translates to CASSHGETGAFNEQFF.

The chain recombines TRBV5-5 with TRBJ2-2; tentatively, D is TRBD2 (6 bases). The CDR3 covers 15 residues. V shed 6 bases and J shed 5 bases, with 17 bases lying between them. Germline V CDR1 and CDR2: SGHKS, YYEKEE (reference sequence). CDR3 sequence: CASKTEGSGTGELFF. The DNA of the CDR3 is TGTGCCAGCAAGACAGAAGGGAGCGGGACCGGGGAGCTGTTTTTT. The whole variable domain, remainder taken from reference TRBV5-5 and TRBJ2-2, is DAGVTQSPTHLIKTRGQQVTLRCSPISGHKSVSWYQQVLGQGPQFIFQYYEKEERGRGNFPDRFSARQFPNYSSELNVNALLLGDSALYLCASKTEGSGTGELFFGEGSRLTVL.

The gene calls are TRBV7-7 and TRBJ2-2; D perhaps matches TRBD1 (6 bases). Deletions cut 3 bases from V and 4 bases from J, with 15 bases between. The CDR3 runs to 16 residues. Per the germline V gene, CDR1 is SSHAT and CDR2 is FNYEAQ (reference sequence). This CDR3 is CASSLLSGVSTGELFF. The CDR3 DNA is TGTGCCAGCAGCTTGTTGTCAGGGGTGAGCACCGGGGAGCTGTTTTTT.

The chain recombines TRBV7-6 with TRBJ2-1, with D possibly being TRBD2 (5 bases). The CDR3 is 12 residues long. The germline V gene has CDR1 SGHVS and CDR2 FNYEAQ. The V and J ends lost 5 bases and 8 bases respectively, with 10 bases between them. Here the CDR3 reads CASSPPGYEQFF. For the CDR3, the DNA is TGTGCCAGCAGCCCGCCGGGATATGAGCAGTTCTTC.